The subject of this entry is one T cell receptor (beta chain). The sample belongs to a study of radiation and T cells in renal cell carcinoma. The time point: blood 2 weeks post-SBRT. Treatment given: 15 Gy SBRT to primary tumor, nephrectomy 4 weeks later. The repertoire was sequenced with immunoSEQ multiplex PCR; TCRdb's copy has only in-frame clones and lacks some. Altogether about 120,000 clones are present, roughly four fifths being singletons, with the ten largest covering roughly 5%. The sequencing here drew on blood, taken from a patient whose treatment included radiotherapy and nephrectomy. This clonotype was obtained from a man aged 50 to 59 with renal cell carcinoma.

The DNA of the CDR3 is TGTGCCAGCAGCTTTACAGGGTACGAGACCCAGTACTTC. It is translated as CASSFTGYETQYF. The genes are TRBV5-4 and TRBJ2-5, with a weak D call TRBD1 (6 bases). The CDR3 extends over 13 amino acids. V was shortened by 2 bases and J by 5 bases, with 10 bases between the two germline ends. The germline V gene has CDR1 SGHNT and CDR2 YYREEE (reference sequence).